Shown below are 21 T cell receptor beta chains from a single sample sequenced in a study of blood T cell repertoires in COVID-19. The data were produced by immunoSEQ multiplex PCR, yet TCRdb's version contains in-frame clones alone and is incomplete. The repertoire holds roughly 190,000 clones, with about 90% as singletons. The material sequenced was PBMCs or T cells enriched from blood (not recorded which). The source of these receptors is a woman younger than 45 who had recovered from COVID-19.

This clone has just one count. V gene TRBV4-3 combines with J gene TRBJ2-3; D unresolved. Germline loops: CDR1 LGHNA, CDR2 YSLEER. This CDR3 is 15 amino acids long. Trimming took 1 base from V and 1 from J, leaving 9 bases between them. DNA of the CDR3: TGCGCCAGCAGCCAAGGGCCATCGCGCACAGATACGCAGTATTTT. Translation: CASSQGPSRTDTQYF.

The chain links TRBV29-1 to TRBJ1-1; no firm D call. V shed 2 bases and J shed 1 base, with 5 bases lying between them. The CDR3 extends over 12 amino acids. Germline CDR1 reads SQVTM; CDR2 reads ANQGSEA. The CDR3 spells CSVERGNTEAFF. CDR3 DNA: TGCAGCGTTGAACGGGGGAACACTGAAGCTTTCTTT. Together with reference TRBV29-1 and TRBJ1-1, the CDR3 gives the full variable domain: SAVISQKPSRDICQRGTSLTIQCQVDSQVTMMFWYRQQPGQSLTLIATANQGSEATYESGFVIDKFPISRPNLTFSTLTVSNMSPEDSSIYLCSVERGNTEAFFGQGTRLTVV.

The CDR3 protein is CASSDDRGKFGYTF. CDR3 bases: TGTGCCAGCAGTGATGACAGGGGGAAATTTGGCTACACCTTC. The gene calls are TRBV2 and TRBJ1-2, with 9 nucleotides matching TRBD1. The trim removed 3 bases at V and 7 bases at J, leaving 6 bases unmatched. This CDR3 is built from 14 residues. Germline V gives CDR1 SNHLY, CDR2 FYNNEI.

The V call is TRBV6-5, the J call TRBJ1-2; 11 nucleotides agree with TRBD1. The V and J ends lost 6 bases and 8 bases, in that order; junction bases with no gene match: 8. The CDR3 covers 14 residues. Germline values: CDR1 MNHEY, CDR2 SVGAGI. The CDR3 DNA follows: TGTGCCAGCAGCTCCGGACAGGGGGCGGGAGGCTACACCTTC. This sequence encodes CASSSGQGAGGYTF.

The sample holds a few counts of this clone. CDR3 nucleotides: TGTGCCAGAAGCTTGAGGGGCAATAATTCACCCCTCCACTTT. Protein: CARSLRGNNSPLHF. The chain has TRBV5-3 and TRBJ1-6; maybe TRBD1 (5 bases). TRBV5-3 is annotated as an ORF whose role is uncertain. The CDR3 runs 14 residues. V lost 1 base, J lost 5 bases, and 7 bases lay in between.

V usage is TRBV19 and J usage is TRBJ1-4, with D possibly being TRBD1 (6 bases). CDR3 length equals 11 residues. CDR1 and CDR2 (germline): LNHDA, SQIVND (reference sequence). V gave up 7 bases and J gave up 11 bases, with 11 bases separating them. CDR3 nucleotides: TGTGCCAGTAATTCCGGACAGAAACTGTTTTTT. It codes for CASNSGQKLFF.

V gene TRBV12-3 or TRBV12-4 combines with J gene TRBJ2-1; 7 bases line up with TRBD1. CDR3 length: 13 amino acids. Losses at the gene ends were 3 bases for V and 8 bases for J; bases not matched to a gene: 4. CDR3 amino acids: CASSLTGLDEQFF. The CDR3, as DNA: TGTGCCAGCAGTTTGACAGGGTTGGATGAGCAGTTCTTC.

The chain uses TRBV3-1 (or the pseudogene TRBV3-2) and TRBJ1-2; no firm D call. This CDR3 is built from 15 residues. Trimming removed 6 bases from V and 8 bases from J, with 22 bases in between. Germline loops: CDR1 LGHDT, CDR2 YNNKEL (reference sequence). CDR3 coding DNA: TGTGCCAGCAGACGTGGCCCCGGGAATGGCCAAGGCTACACCTTC. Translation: CASRRGPGNGQGYTF.

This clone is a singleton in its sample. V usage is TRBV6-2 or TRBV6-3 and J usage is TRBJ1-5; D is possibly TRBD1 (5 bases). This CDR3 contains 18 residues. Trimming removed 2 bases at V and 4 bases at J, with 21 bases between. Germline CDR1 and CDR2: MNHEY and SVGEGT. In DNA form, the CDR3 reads TGTGCCAGCAGTTACAACTATTTCGGCGCGGCAGGGAATCAGCCCCAGCATTTT. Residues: CASSYNYFGAAGNQPQHF.

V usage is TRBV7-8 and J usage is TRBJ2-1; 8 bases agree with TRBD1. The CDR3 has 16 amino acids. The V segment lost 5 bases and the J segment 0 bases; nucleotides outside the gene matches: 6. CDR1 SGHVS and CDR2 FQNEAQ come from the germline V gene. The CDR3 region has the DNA TGTGCCAGCAGCCCAGGGGACAGGAGCTCCTACAATGAGCAGTTCTTC. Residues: CASSPGDRSSYNEQFF.

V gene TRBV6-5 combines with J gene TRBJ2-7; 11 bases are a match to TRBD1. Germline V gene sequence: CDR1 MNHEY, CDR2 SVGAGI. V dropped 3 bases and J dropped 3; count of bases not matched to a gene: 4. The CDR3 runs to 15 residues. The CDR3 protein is CASSYPGTGGYEQYF. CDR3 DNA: TGTGCCAGCAGTTATCCCGGGACAGGGGGCTACGAGCAGTACTTC.

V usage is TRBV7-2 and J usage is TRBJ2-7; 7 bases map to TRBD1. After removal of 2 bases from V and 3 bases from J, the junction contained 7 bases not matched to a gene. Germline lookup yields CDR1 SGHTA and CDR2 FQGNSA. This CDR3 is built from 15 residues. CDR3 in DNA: TGTGCCAGCAGCTTATTTAAGGGGGCAGTCTACGAGCAGTACTTC. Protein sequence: CASSLFKGAVYEQYF.

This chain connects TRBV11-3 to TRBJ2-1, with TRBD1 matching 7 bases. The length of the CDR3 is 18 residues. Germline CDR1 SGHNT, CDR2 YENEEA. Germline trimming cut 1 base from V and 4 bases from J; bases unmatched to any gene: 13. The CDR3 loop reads CASSLGLGQLEVYNEQFF. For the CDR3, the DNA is TGTGCCAGCAGCTTAGGCCTGGGACAGTTAGAGGTTTACAATGAGCAGTTCTTC.

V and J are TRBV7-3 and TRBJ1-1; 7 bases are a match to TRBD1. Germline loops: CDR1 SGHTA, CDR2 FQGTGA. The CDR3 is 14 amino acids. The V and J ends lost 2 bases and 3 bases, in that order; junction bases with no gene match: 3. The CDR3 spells CASSLGTAYTEAFF. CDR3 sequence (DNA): TGTGCCAGCAGCTTAGGGACAGCCTACACTGAAGCTTTCTTT.

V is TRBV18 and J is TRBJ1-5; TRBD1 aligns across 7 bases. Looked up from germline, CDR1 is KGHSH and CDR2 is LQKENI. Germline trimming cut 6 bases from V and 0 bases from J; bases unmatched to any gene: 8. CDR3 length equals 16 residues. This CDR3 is CASSTGQAGSNQPQHF. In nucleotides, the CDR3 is TGTGCCAGCTCCACTGGACAGGCAGGTAGCAATCAGCCCCAGCATTTT.

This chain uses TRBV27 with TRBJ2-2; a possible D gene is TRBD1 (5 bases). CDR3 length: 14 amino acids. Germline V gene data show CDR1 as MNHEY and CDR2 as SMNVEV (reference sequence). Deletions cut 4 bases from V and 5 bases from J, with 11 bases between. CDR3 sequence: CASSYQGWTGELFF. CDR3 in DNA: TGTGCCAGCAGTTATCAGGGATGGACCGGGGAGCTGTTTTTT.

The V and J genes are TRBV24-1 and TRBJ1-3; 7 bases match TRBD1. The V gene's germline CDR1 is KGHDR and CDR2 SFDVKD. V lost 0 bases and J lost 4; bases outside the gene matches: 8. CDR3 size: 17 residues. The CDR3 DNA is TGTGCCACCAGTGATTTGCAGGAAGACAGGGACGGAAACACCATATATTTT. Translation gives CATSDLQEDRDGNTIYF.

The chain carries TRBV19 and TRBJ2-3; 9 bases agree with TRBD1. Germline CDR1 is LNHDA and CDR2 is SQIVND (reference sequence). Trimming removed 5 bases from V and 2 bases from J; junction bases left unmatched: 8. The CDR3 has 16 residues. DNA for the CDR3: TGTGCCAGTAGTCCGGGGACAGGGAGCTACACAGATACGCAGTATTTT. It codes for CASSPGTGSYTDTQYF.

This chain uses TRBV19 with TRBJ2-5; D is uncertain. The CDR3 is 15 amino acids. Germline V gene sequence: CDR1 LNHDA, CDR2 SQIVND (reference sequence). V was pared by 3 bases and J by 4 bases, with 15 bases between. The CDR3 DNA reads TGTGCCAGTAGTATTAGAGGCTCACCGGGAGAGACCCAGTACTTC. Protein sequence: CASSIRGSPGETQYF.

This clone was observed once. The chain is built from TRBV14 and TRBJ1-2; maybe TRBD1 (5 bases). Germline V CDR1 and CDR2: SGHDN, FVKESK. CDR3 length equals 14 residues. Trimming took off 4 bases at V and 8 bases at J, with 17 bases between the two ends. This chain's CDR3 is CASSPVAGLLGYTF. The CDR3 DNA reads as TGTGCCAGCAGCCCCGTAGCAGGGCTATTGGGCTACACCTTC.

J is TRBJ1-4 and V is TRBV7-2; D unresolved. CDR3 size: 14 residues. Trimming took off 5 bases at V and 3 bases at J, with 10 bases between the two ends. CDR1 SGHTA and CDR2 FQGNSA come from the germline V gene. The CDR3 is CASSIELPNEKLFF. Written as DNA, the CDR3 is TGTGCCAGCAGCATAGAGCTCCCTAATGAAAAACTGTTTTTT.